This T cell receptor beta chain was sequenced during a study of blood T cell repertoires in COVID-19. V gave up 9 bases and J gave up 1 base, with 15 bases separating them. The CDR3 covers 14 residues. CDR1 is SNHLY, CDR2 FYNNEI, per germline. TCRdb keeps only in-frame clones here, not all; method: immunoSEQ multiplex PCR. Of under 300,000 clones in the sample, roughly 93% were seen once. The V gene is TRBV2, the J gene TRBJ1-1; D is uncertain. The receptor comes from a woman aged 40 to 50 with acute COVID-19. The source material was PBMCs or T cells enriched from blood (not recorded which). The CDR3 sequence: CARKGRTGNTEAFF. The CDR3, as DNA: TGTGCCAGAAAGGGTAGGACTGGGAACACTGAAGCTTTCTTT.